This entry lists 14 T cell receptor beta chains sequenced from one sample in a study of cytomegalovirus exposure and HLA in healthy donors. PCR amplification relied on 60 Vbeta primers (plus 13 Jbeta primers). Only in-frame clones appear in the TCRdb table, and some are missing; sequencing was by immunoSEQ multiplex PCR. The sample has about 150,000 clones, roughly 77% seen once. Sequenced: PBMCs. The receptors shown here come from a human donor in good health.

V gene TRBV15 combines with J gene TRBJ2-7; TRBD1 matches 8 bases. Germline CDR1 LNHNV, CDR2 YYDKDF (reference sequence). This CDR3 is 14 amino acids long. The junction had 4 bases not matched to a gene; V was cut back by 3 bases and J by 3 bases. The DNA for the CDR3 is TGTGCCACCAGCAGTCCCGGGACAGGCTACGAGCAGTACTTC. Translated, it gives CATSSPGTGYEQYF.

The chain joins TRBV19 to TRBJ1-1, with D possibly being TRBD1 (6 bases). Trimming pared 3 bases from V and 3 bases from J, leaving 20 bases between. CDR1 and CDR2 (germline): LNHDA, SQIVND (reference sequence). The CDR3 has 17 amino acids. CDR3 region: CASSMGAGRAADTEAFF. CDR3 DNA sequence: TGTGCCAGTAGTATGGGGGCAGGGAGGGCGGCGGACACTGAAGCTTTCTTT.

The gene calls are TRBV5-4 and TRBJ2-5; 7 bases are shared with TRBD1. The CDR3 length is 13 residues. CDR1 SGHNT and CDR2 YYREEE come from the germline V gene (reference sequence). The trim removed 3 bases at V and 4 bases at J, leaving 3 bases unmatched. The CDR3 loop reads CASSSTGTETQYF. DNA of the CDR3: TGTGCCAGCAGCTCGACAGGGACAGAGACCCAGTACTTC.

This chain uses TRBV18 with TRBJ2-2, with D possibly TRBD2 on 6 matching bases. V was clipped by 2 bases and J by 3 bases, with 10 bases between them. The germline CDR1 and CDR2 sequences are KGHSH and LQKENI. CDR3 length equals 15 residues. The CDR3 sequence is CASSPRLGDTGELFF. The CDR3, as DNA: TGTGCCAGCTCACCAAGACTAGGAGACACCGGGGAGCTGTTTTTT.

V and J are TRBV20-1 and TRBJ1-1; D gene ambiguous. The CDR3 runs to 11 residues. Trimming removed 3 bases at V and 9 bases at J, with 11 bases between. The V gene's germline CDR1 is DFQATT and CDR2 SNEGSKA (reference sequence). The DNA of the CDR3 is TGCAGTGCTAGGGAGGTTTCACAAGCTTTCTTT. Translation gives CSAREVSQAFF.

The gene calls are TRBV6-5 and TRBJ1-1, with a weak D call TRBD1 (6 bases). In germline, CDR1 is MNHEY, CDR2 SVGAGI. The CDR3 spans 15 residues. V shed 4 bases and J shed 0 bases, with 12 bases lying between them. CDR3 DNA: TGTGCCAGCAGTTCAGCAGGGGTATTGAACACTGAAGCTTTCTTT. It is translated as CASSSAGVLNTEAFF.

This clone was detected only once. The genes are TRBV27 and TRBJ2-5, with unresolved D. Trimming shortened V by 5 bases and J by 6 bases, and 16 bases separated the two germline ends. Germline V gene lookup returns CDR1 MNHEY and CDR2 SMNVEV (reference sequence). This CDR3 comprises 14 residues. This CDR3 is CASSHASPIKTQYF. CDR3 nucleotides: TGTGCCAGCAGTCACGCCAGTCCCATAAAGACCCAGTACTTC.

In its sample, this clone was seen a few times. The identical CDR3 is also encoded by other nucleotide sequences in the sample. Here the CDR3 DNA reads TGTGCCAGCAGCGTTACAGGGGGCAGCTACGAGCAGTACTTC. It yields the protein CASSVTGGSYEQYF. The rearrangement uses TRBV9 and TRBJ2-7; 9 bases fit TRBD1. Germline CDR1 and CDR2: SGDLS and YYNGEE. The V and J ends lost 2 bases and 3 bases, in that order; junction bases with no gene match: 3. The CDR3 sequence is 14 residues long.

This clone was detected a few times. This chain connects TRBV5-1 to TRBJ1-4; D might be TRBD1 (5 bases). From germline, CDR1 is SGHRS and CDR2 YFSETQ. V dropped 4 bases and J dropped 5 bases, with 9 bases sitting between them. CDR3 length: 13 residues. CDR3 protein: CASSRGGNEKLFF. Written as DNA, the CDR3 is TGCGCCAGCAGCCGGGGGGGGAATGAAAAACTGTTTTTT.

The chain has TRBV5-8 and TRBJ2-7; 11 bases agree with TRBD2. The J segment lost 1 base and the V segment lost 2 bases, leaving 2 bases of the junction unmatched. The V gene's germline CDR1 is SGHTS and CDR2 YDEGEE. This CDR3 has 15 amino acids. This chain's CDR3 is CASSLLAGVSYEQYF. In DNA, the CDR3 is TGTGCCAGCAGCTTACTAGCGGGGGTATCCTACGAGCAGTACTTC.

V usage is TRBV5-1 and J usage is TRBJ2-3; 8 positions agree with TRBD1. The germline gives CDR1 SGHRS, CDR2 YFSETQ. V shed 0 bases, J shed 2 bases, and the junction held 5 bases outside the gene matches. This CDR3 region has 16 residues. CDR3 sequence (DNA): TGCGCCAGCAGCTTGGAGACAGGGGTCCCCACAGATACGCAGTATTTT. Translated: CASSLETGVPTDTQYF.

The table lists this clone with a count of one. CDR3 sequence reads: CASSLDPTMNTEAFF. The CDR3 region has the DNA TGCGCCAGCAGCTTGGACCCGACAATGAACACTGAAGCTTTCTTT. The rearrangement joins TRBV5-1 to TRBJ1-1, with D unresolved. This CDR3 spans 15 amino acids. V gave up 0 bases and J gave up 0 bases, with 9 bases separating them. Germline loops: CDR1 SGHRS, CDR2 YFSETQ.

The chain joins TRBV14 to TRBJ2-2; D is perhaps TRBD1 (6 bases). This CDR3 is built from 15 residues. The ends were cut back, 3 bases at V and 8 bases at J, with 16 bases in the middle. The germline V gene encodes CDR1 SGHDN and CDR2 FVKESK. CDR3 nucleotides: TGTGCCAGCAGCCAGCAACAGGGAGCCCTAGGGGAGCTGTTTTTT. It encodes CASSQQQGALGELFF. The whole variable domain, remainder taken from reference TRBV14 and TRBJ2-2, is EAGVTQFPSHSVIEKGQTVTLRCDPISGHDNLYWYRRVMGKEIKFLLHFVKESKQDESGMPNNRFLAERTGGTYSTLKVQPAELEDSGVYFCASSQQQGALGELFFGEGSRLTVL.

This clone occurred a few times. The genes are TRBV7-9 and TRBJ1-1; 7 bases fit TRBD1. There are 13 residues in the CDR3. With 6 bases clipped from V and 1 base from J, the junction kept 2 bases outside the gene matches. Germline V lookup: CDR1 SEHNR, CDR2 FQNEAQ (reference sequence). The CDR3 protein is CASRGQPNTEAFF. The CDR3 DNA reads as TGTGCCAGCAGGGGACAGCCGAACACTGAAGCTTTCTTT.